This TCR beta chain was recorded in a study of T cell responses to AZD1222 COVID-19 vaccine. The CDR3 runs to 14 residues. The germline CDR1 and CDR2 sequences are LNHDA and SQIVND (reference sequence). Clones were sequenced by immunoSEQ multiplex PCR, and TCRdb holds only the in-frame ones, with some missing. Of 110,000 to 150,000 clones listed, 93% are singletons. For this clone: Compared with germline, one end of the junction differs, possibly owing to a read error.

Sample: peripheral blood, taken on day 0 of AZD1222 vaccination. The origin of this receptor is an adult in good health. This chain connects TRBV19 to TRBJ1-1, with no clear D. CDR3 bases: TGTGCCAGTAGAATAGGAGGCTCAGTGGCTGAAGCTTTCTTT. Protein: CASRIGGSVAEAFF.